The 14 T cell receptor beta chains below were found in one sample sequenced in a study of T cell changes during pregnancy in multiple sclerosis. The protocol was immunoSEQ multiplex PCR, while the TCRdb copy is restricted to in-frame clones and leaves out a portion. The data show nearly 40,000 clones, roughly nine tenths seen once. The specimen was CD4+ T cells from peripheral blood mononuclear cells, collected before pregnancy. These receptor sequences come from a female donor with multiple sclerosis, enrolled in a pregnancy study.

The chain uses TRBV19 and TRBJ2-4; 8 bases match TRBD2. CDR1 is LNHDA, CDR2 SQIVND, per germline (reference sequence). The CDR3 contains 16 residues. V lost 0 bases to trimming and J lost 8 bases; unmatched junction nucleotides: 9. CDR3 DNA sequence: TGTGCCAGTAGTATAGATTCATTAGCGGGAAGGGACATTCAGTACTTC. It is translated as CASSIDSLAGRDIQYF.

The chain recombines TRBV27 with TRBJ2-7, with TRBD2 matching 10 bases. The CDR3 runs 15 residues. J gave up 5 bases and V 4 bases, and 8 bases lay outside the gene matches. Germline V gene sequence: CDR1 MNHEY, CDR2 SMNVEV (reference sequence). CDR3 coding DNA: TGTGCCAGCAGTTATGGAGCGGGAGGGCAAGACGAGCAGTACTTC. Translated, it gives CASSYGAGGQDEQYF.

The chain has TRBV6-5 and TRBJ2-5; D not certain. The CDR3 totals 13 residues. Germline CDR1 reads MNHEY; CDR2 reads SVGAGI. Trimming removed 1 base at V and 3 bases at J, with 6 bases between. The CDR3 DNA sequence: TGTGCCAGCAGTTACTTCCTAGAAGAGACCCAGTACTTC. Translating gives CASSYFLEETQYF.

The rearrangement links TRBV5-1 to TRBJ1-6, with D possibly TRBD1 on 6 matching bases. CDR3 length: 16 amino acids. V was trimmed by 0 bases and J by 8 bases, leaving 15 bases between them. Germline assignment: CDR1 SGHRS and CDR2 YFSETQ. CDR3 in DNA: TGCGCCAGCAGCTTGGCCCCCAGGGGTCAATATTCACCCCTCCACTTT. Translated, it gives CASSLAPRGQYSPLHF.

This chain's CDR3 is CASSSQGTGNTEAFF. In DNA, the CDR3 is TGTGCCAGCAGCTCCCAGGGGACAGGGAACACTGAAGCTTTCTTT. The chain couples TRBV11-2 to TRBJ1-1; 8 bases fit TRBD1. Germline loops: CDR1 SGHAT, CDR2 FQNNGV. The CDR3 contains 15 residues. The J segment lost 1 base and the V segment lost 4 bases, leaving 5 bases of the junction unmatched.

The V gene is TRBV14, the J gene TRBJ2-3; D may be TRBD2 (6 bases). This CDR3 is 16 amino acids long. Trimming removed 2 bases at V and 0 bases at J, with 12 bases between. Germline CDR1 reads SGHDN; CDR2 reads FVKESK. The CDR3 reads CASSQWLRGSTDTQYF. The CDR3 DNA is TGTGCCAGCAGCCAATGGTTGCGGGGAAGCACAGATACGCAGTATTTT.

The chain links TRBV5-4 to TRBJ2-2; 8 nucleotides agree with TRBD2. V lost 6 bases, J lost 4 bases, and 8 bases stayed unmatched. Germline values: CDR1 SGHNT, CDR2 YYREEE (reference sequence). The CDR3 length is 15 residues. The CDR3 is CASTPGLASTGELFF. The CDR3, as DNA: TGTGCCAGCACCCCCGGACTAGCCAGCACCGGGGAGCTGTTTTTT.

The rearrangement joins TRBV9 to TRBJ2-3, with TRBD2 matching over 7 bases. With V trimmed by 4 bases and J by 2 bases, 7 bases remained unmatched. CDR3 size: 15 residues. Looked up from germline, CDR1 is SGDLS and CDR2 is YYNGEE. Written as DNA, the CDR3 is TGTGCCAGCAGCCTAGGGGAGCGGGACACAGATACGCAGTATTTT. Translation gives CASSLGERDTDTQYF.

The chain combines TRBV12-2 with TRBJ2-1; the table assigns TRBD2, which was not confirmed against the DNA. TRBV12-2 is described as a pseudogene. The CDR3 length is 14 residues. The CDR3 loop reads CASRLSGRGGEQFF. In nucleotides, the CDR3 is TGTGCAAGTCGCTTAAGCGGGAGGGGGGGTGAGCAGTTCTTC.

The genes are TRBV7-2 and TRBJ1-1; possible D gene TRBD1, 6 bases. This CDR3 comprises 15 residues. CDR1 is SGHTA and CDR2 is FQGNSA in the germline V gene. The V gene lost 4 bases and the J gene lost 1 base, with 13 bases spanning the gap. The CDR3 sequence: CASSSQGNRNTEAFF. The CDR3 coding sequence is TGTGCCAGCAGCTCCCAGGGGAACCGGAACACTGAAGCTTTCTTT.

Written as DNA, the CDR3 is TGTGCCAGTGCCTTGACAGGGGTCGAGACCCAGTACTTC. It translates to CASALTGVETQYF. J is TRBJ2-5 and V is TRBV19; 8 bases match TRBD1. With V trimmed by 8 bases and J by 5 bases, 7 bases remained unmatched. This CDR3 region has 13 residues. Germline assignment: CDR1 LNHDA and CDR2 SQIVND (reference sequence).

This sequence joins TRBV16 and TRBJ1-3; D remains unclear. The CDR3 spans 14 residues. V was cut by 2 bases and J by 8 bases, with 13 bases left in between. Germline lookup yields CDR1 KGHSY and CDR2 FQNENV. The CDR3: CASSQATAVDTIYF. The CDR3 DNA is TGTGCCAGCAGCCAAGCGACGGCGGTAGACACCATATATTTT.

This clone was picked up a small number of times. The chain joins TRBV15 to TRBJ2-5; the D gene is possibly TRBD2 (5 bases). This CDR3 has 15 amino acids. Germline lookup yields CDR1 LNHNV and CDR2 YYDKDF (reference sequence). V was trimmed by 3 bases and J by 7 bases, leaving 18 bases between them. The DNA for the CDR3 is TGTGCCACCAGCAGTAGAGCGGTGTCTCCGGGGACCCAGTACTTC. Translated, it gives CATSSRAVSPGTQYF.

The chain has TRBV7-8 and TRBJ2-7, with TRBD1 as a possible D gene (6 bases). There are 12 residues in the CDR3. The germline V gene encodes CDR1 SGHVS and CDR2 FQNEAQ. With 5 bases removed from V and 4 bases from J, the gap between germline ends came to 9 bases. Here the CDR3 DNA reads TGTGCCAGCAGCCCTGACAGGTACGAGCAGTACTTC. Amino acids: CASSPDRYEQYF.